Sequencing of this TCR beta chain was carried out in a study of blood T cell repertoires in COVID-19. On the study more broadly: PBMCs, B-cell-depleted T cells, or T cells were the source of the cDNA or gDNA that made up the material.

The ends lost 5 bases at V and 1 base at J; junction bases unmatched: 9. Germline CDR1 and CDR2: SGHDT and YYEEEE. CDR3 size: 17 residues. Clinical history reported by participants formed the basis on which cohorts were assigned. Exposed volunteers were people who met a COVID-19 case within 2 weeks before study entry. In the authors' methods: Estimates of nucleated cell counts were drawn from the amplification of reference gene primers. TCRdb keeps only in-frame clones here, not all; method: immunoSEQ multiplex PCR. The V and J calls and clone size come from that table; D and trimming were worked out from the DNA. The table records 150,000 to 200,000 clones, over 70% of them present only once.

Sequences were obtained from PBMCs or T cells enriched from blood (not recorded which). The sequence was collected from a man in his 60s who had been exposed to COVID-19. V usage is TRBV5-6 and J usage is TRBJ2-6, with 7 bases identical to TRBD1. The CDR3 loop reads CASSPQGFRSGANVLTF. The CDR3 DNA reads TGTGCCAGCAGTCCACAGGGGTTCCGTTCTGGGGCCAACGTCCTGACTTTC.